The 17 T cell receptor beta chains below come from one sample, sequenced in a study of human T cells and chemical hapten exposure. Described time point: pre-sensitization, week 0. Specified treatment: therapeutic diphenylcyclopropenone sensitization with weekly scalp DPC. TCRdb re-called the RACE reads with MiXCR, one entry per CDR3 protein. The sample has 300,000 to 400,000 distinct CDR3 sequences, roughly 5.3% seen once. Sequences were derived from whole blood, sampled in connection with sensitization to the hapten diphenylcyclopropenone (DPC). These receptors all stem from a woman aged 45-59 years with alopecia areata. Some clones in this sample may be carry-over from other donors' samples.

This clonotype showed up just a few times. This sequence joins TRBV13 and TRBJ2-1; 7 bases align to TRBD2. The germline V gene encodes CDR1 PRHDT and CDR2 FYEKMQ (reference sequence). The junction had 10 bases not matched to a gene; V was cut back by 4 bases and J by 10 bases. The CDR3 consists of 14 residues. CDR3 nucleotides: TGTGCCAGCAGCTCTAGCGGTTCTTCCCGGGAGCAGTTCTTC. This sequence encodes CASSSSGSSREQFF.

The V call is TRBV11-2, the J call TRBJ2-1, with D perhaps matching TRBD2 (5 bases). Trimming left V 1 base short and J 1 base short, with 11 bases between. Germline CDR1 and CDR2: SGHAT and FQNNGV. The CDR3 has 16 amino acids. This chain's CDR3 is CASSLAAETSYNEQFF. CDR3 nucleotides: TGTGCCAGCAGCTTAGCAGCGGAGACATCCTACAATGAGCAGTTCTTC.

This clonotype was seen many times. The rearrangement links TRBV5-1 to TRBJ2-7; 10 positions agree with TRBD2. The germline gives CDR1 SGHRS, CDR2 YFSETQ. The length of the CDR3 is 14 residues. V shed 2 bases, J shed 11 bases, and the junction held 10 bases outside the gene matches. This CDR3 is CASSLGTSDRREYF. The CDR3 nucleotides are TGCGCCAGCAGCTTAGGGACTAGCGACCGTAGGGAGTACTTC.

This rearrangement joins TRBV9 to TRBJ2-7; TRBD2 aligns across 10 bases. The CDR3 spans 13 residues. Germline V gene sequence: CDR1 SGDLS, CDR2 YYNGEE. After removal of 1 base from V and 7 bases from J, the junction contained 2 bases not matched to a gene. The chain's CDR3 is CASSVKAGGEQYF. The CDR3 DNA follows: TGTGCCAGCAGCGTAAAAGCGGGAGGGGAGCAGTACTTC.

Ten or more counts support this clonotype. The chain employs TRBV2 and TRBJ1-2; 9 nucleotides agree with TRBD1. CDR3 length: 15 amino acids. V was clipped by 6 bases and J by 6 bases; unmatched bases: 11. CDR1 SNHLY and CDR2 FYNNEI come from the germline V gene. Here the CDR3 DNA reads TGTGCCAGCAGCGTCCGGGACAGGGTTATCGATGGCTACACCTTC. Its translation: CASSVRDRVIDGYTF.

V and J are TRBV15 and TRBJ1-1, with D perhaps TRBD1 (5 bases). The CDR3 length is 13 residues. V shed 9 bases and J shed 1 base, with 12 bases lying between them. The V gene's germline CDR1 is LNHNV and CDR2 YYDKDF (reference sequence). CDR3 residues: CATRGGPNTEAFF. DNA for the CDR3: TGTGCCACAAGGGGCGGTCCGAACACTGAAGCTTTCTTT.

This clonotype occurred many times. The chain uses TRBV3-1 and TRBJ1-3; D uncertain. CDR1 is LGHDT and CDR2 is YNNKEL in the germline V gene (reference sequence). There are 14 residues in the CDR3. Trimming took off 0 bases at V and 0 bases at J, with 3 bases between the two ends. The CDR3 nucleotides are TGTGCCAGCAGCCAAGAAAGCTCTGGAAACACCATATATTTT. This translates into CASSQESSGNTIYF. The whole variable domain, remainder taken from reference TRBV3-1 and TRBJ1-3, is DTAVSQTPKYLVTQMGNDKSIKCEQNLGHDTMYWYKQDSKKFLKIMFSYNNKELIINETVPNRFSPKSPDKAHLNLHINSLELGDSAVYFCASSQESSGNTIYFGEGSWLTVV.

There are many counts of this clonotype. The J gene is TRBJ1-5, the V gene TRBV2; D unresolved. V was cut by 6 bases and J by 7 bases, with 19 bases left in between. The CDR3 extends over 15 amino acids. Germline CDR1 is SNHLY and CDR2 is FYNNEI. CDR3: CASSPGEVGVQPQHF. The CDR3 DNA reads as TGTGCCAGCAGCCCCGGGGAAGTGGGCGTGCAGCCCCAGCATTTT.

There are many counts of this clonotype. V is TRBV7-8 and J is TRBJ2-5, with TRBD2 identical over 8 bases. The V gene's germline CDR1 is SGHVS and CDR2 FQNEAQ. Trimming removed 0 bases from V and 2 bases from J; junction bases left unmatched: 2. The CDR3 loop spans 15 amino acids. The CDR3 region has the DNA TGTGCCAGCAGCTTAGCTCGCGGGGGGCAAGAGACCCAGTACTTC. Its protein product is CASSLARGGQETQYF.

This clonotype came up many times. The chain joins TRBV25-1 to TRBJ2-1; TRBD2 aligns across 7 bases. CDR3 length equals 14 residues. Germline loops: CDR1 MGHDK, CDR2 SYGVNS. V was clipped by 4 bases and J by 1 base; unmatched bases: 1. This chain's CDR3 is CASSAGGSYNEQFF. The CDR3 DNA reads as TGTGCCAGCAGTGCGGGGGGTTCCTACAATGAGCAGTTCTTC. The full variable domain, completed using reference TRBV25-1 and TRBJ2-1, is EADIYQTPRYLVIGTGKKITLECSQTMGHDKMYWYQQDPGMELHLIHYSYGVNSTEKGDLSSESTVSRIRTEHFPLTLESARPSHTSQYLCASSAGGSYNEQFFGPGTRLTVL.

This clonotype was counted only a few times. V usage is TRBV28 and J usage is TRBJ1-1; D call uncertain. V was shortened by 10 bases and J by 1 base, with 13 bases between the two germline ends. This CDR3 has 13 residues. The germline CDR1 and CDR2 sequences are MDHEN and SYDVKM. The CDR3 region is CATQWTGNTEAFF. CDR3 DNA: TGTGCCACCCAGTGGACGGGGAACACTGAAGCTTTCTTT.

This rearrangement joins TRBV3-1 to TRBJ2-7, with 8 bases that match TRBD2. In germline, CDR1 is LGHDT, CDR2 YNNKEL (reference sequence). The trim removed 6 bases at V and 4 bases at J, leaving 11 bases unmatched. The CDR3 consists of 15 residues. CDR3 sequence (DNA): TGTGCCAGCAGTCCCGGACTAGCAGGATATTACGAGCAGTACTTC. Its protein product is CASSPGLAGYYEQYF.

This clonotype showed up many times. The chain combines TRBV5-5 with TRBJ2-7; D possibly corresponds to TRBD2 (5 bases). This CDR3 is built from 13 residues. V was shortened by 2 bases and J by 2 bases, with 8 bases between the two germline ends. Germline CDR1 reads SGHKS; CDR2 reads YYEKEE (reference sequence). The chain's CDR3 is CASSFNGAYEQYF. The CDR3 DNA reads TGTGCCAGCAGCTTCAACGGGGCCTACGAGCAGTACTTC. Supplemented by reference TRBV5-5 and TRBJ2-7, the full variable domain reads DAGVTQSPTHLIKTRGQQVTLRCSPISGHKSVSWYQQVLGQGPQFIFQYYEKEERGRGNFPDRFSARQFPNYSSELNVNALLLGDSALYLCASSFNGAYEQYFGPGTRLTVT.

CDR3 in DNA: TGTGCCAGCAGGGGACGCAATCTCGTGGGTAGGAGTCAGCCCCAGCATTTT. Translated, it gives CASRGRNLVGRSQPQHF. The rearrangement links TRBV27 to TRBJ1-5, with a tentative D call TRBD1 (5 bases). This CDR3 is built from 17 residues. Germline lookup yields CDR1 MNHEY and CDR2 SMNVEV (reference sequence). V lost 6 bases to trimming and J lost 6 bases, with 24 bases between them.

This clonotype was counted many times. The genes are TRBV12-3 or TRBV12-4 and TRBJ2-7, with 8 bases aligning to TRBD1. Germline trimming cut 6 bases from V and 6 bases from J; bases unmatched to any gene: 4. CDR3 length equals 12 residues. Written as DNA, the CDR3 is TGTGCCAGCAGAGCAGGGGGCAGCGAGCAGTACTTC. This codes for CASRAGGSEQYF.

This clonotype was detected a few times. For the CDR3, the DNA is TGTGCCAGCAGTCTCCTGGGACAGGGGGGAACCGGGGAGCTGTTTTTT. This codes for CASSLLGQGGTGELFF. J is TRBJ2-2 and V is TRBV7-9; TRBD1 aligns across 11 bases. The CDR3 has 16 amino acids. In germline, CDR1 is SEHNR, CDR2 FQNEAQ (reference sequence). Losses at the gene ends were 6 bases for V and 5 bases for J; bases not matched to a gene: 8.

This chain links TRBV7-6 with TRBJ2-7; 7 nucleotides agree with TRBD2. Per germline, CDR1 SGHVS and CDR2 FNYEAQ. The CDR3 runs to 14 residues. J lost 2 bases, V lost 5 bases, and 6 bases had no gene match. CDR3 region: CASSTERGAYEQYF. The CDR3, as DNA: TGTGCCAGCAGCACGGAGCGGGGAGCCTACGAGCAGTACTTC.